The source of this T cell receptor beta chain is a study of identical twins' blood T cells. Broader study findings: Shared environment remains a possible cause of twin similarity. Twins shared more top CDR3 clonotypes than unrelated donors did.

The sample holds a few counts of this clonotype. Its target is not known. TCRdb ran MiXCR on the 5' RACE reads and lists one entry per CDR3 protein. The sample has hundreds of thousands of distinct CDR3 sequences, 25% to 35% seen once. Reared together, all three twin pairs probably met the same infectious agents and vaccines. The origin of this receptor is a woman aged 18-55 years in good health. Input material: PBMCs.

The CDR3 sequence is CASSQDVGPEAFF. Here the CDR3 DNA reads TGTGCCAGCAGCCAAGACGTCGGTCCTGAAGCTTTCTTT. This sequence joins TRBV3-1 and TRBJ1-1; no clear D. Germline CDR1 reads LGHDT; CDR2 reads YNNKEL (reference sequence). With 0 bases removed from V and 6 bases from J, the gap between germline ends came to 8 bases. The CDR3 spans 13 residues.